This note documents a single TCR beta chain sequence. These data originate in a study of blood T cell repertoires in COVID-19. Across the study: Both acute and convalescent COVID-19 samples were obtained from the United States, Italy and Spain. PBMCs, B-cell-depleted T cells, or T cells provided the cDNA or gDNA that made up the material.

Looked up from germline, CDR1 is SGHRS and CDR2 is YFSETQ. Trimming left V 6 bases short and J 0 bases short, with 13 bases between. CDR3 length: 15 residues. Original data processing: Reference gene primer amplification gave estimated nucleated cell counts. Method: immunoSEQ multiplex PCR; TCRdb's copy keeps in-frame clones and lacks some. From that table come the V and J calls and clone size; the DNA was used to work out D and trimming. The sample includes around 150,000 clones, more than 75% of them seen just once. The sequencing input was peripheral blood. V and J are TRBV5-1 and TRBJ2-1; D might be TRBD2 (6 bases). The receptor's source is a man between 60 and 70 years old with acute or convalescent COVID-19. CDR3 DNA sequence: TGCGCCAGCAAAGGTGCGGAGGGCTCCTACAATGAGCAGTTCTTC. Translating it yields CASKGAEGSYNEQFF.